The 12 T cell receptor beta chains below come from one sample, sequenced in a study of cytomegalovirus exposure and HLA in healthy donors. Generated by immunoSEQ multiplex PCR, the TCRdb table keeps only in-frame clones and is missing some. In the table there are about 120,000 clones, about nine tenths of which are singletons. Material: PBMCs. Receptors were obtained from a woman in her late teens or twenties in good health and CMV-seronegative.

The chain combines TRBV25-1 with TRBJ2-1; maybe TRBD1 (5 bases). The V gene lost 4 bases and the J gene lost 3 bases, with 16 bases spanning the gap. CDR3 length equals 16 residues. Looked up from germline, CDR1 is MGHDK and CDR2 is SYGVNS. CDR3 bases: TGTGCCAGCAGTGTGCTGGGGCAGGGTCTCTACAATGAGCAGTTCTTC. Its protein is CASSVLGQGLYNEQFF.

This chain uses TRBV7-8 with TRBJ1-2; the match to TRBD1 covers 7 bases. CDR3 size: 14 residues. J lost 3 bases, V lost 5 bases, and 6 bases had no gene match. The germline V gene has CDR1 SGHVS and CDR2 FQNEAQ. As DNA, the CDR3 is TGTGCCAGCAGCCCCAGGGGGAGATACTATGGCTACACCTTC. Amino acid sequence: CASSPRGRYYGYTF.

The J gene is TRBJ2-4, the V gene TRBV19; 12 nucleotides match TRBD1. V was clipped by 5 bases and J by 7 bases; unmatched bases: 3. The CDR3 has 14 residues. Germline V CDR1 and CDR2: LNHDA, SQIVND (reference sequence). CDR3 sequence reads: CASSQGQGANIQYF. CDR3 DNA sequence: TGTGCCAGTAGTCAGGGACAGGGGGCCAACATTCAGTACTTC.

This sequence joins TRBV4-1 and TRBJ1-5; 7 bases are a match to TRBD1. With V trimmed by 4 bases and J by 3 bases, 6 bases remained unmatched. The CDR3 length is 15 residues. Germline V lookup: CDR1 MGHRA, CDR2 YSYEKL. CDR3 nucleotide sequence: TGCGCCAGCAGCCTTGGGACAGAGATCAATCAGCCCCAGCATTTT. Its translation is CASSLGTEINQPQHF.

This chain links TRBV11-2 with TRBJ2-5; 12 bases are a match to TRBD1. The length of the CDR3 is 15 residues. J was trimmed by 4 bases and V by 1 base; bases with no gene match: 1. Per the germline V gene, CDR1 is SGHAT and CDR2 is FQNNGV. The CDR3 loop is CASSLGDRGRETQYF. For the CDR3, the DNA is TGTGCCAGCAGCTTAGGGGACAGGGGGCGAGAGACCCAGTACTTC.

The J gene is TRBJ2-7, the V gene TRBV28, with 8 bases aligning to TRBD2. Germline V gene sequence: CDR1 MDHEN, CDR2 SYDVKM. The CDR3 length is 16 residues. The J segment lost 2 bases and the V segment lost 8 bases, leaving 14 bases of the junction unmatched. CDR3 nucleotide sequence: TGTGCCAGCTCCCTCGTTGGGCGGGAGGCCACCTACGAGCAGTACTTC. It yields the protein CASSLVGREATYEQYF. The full variable domain, its missing parts supplied by reference TRBV28 and TRBJ2-7, is DVKVTQSSRYLVKRTGEKVFLECVQDMDHENMFWYRQDPGLGLRLIYFSYDVKMKEKGDIPEGYSVSREKKERFSLILESASTNQTSMYLCASSLVGREATYEQYFGPGTRLTVT.

The rearrangement links TRBV27 to TRBJ2-7; a weak D match, TRBD2 (7 bases). V was trimmed by 5 bases and J by 2 bases, leaving 19 bases between them. Germline V gives CDR1 MNHEY, CDR2 SMNVEV (reference sequence). The CDR3 runs 16 residues. The CDR3 DNA follows: TGTGCCAGCAGTGGCTACGGGGGGCTCCCAACCTACGAGCAGTACTTC. Encoded protein: CASSGYGGLPTYEQYF.

Here the CDR3 DNA reads TGTGCCAGCAGTTTAGCGGGATTCTCCTACAATGAGCAGTTCTTC. Amino acid sequence: CASSLAGFSYNEQFF. The chain is built from TRBV27 and TRBJ2-1, with D perhaps TRBD2 (6 bases). Trimming removed 2 bases at V and 0 bases at J, with 8 bases between. This CDR3 region has 15 residues. Germline V gives CDR1 MNHEY, CDR2 SMNVEV (reference sequence).

This sequence joins TRBV18 and TRBJ1-4; 7 bases map to TRBD1. Germline V CDR1 and CDR2: KGHSH, LQKENI. After removal of 6 bases from V and 0 bases from J, the junction contained 4 bases not matched to a gene. CDR3 length: 15 residues. The CDR3 DNA sequence: TGTGCCAGCTCGCGAACAGGGGCAACTAATGAAAAACTGTTTTTT. Residues: CASSRTGATNEKLFF.

The gene calls are TRBV6-5 and TRBJ1-2, with TRBD1 matching 7 bases. Trimming took 4 bases from V and 3 from J; bases not matched to a gene: 11. The germline V gene has CDR1 MNHEY and CDR2 SVGAGI. The CDR3 spans 16 residues. CDR3 coding DNA: TGTGCCAGCAGTTCCGCCCTCGGCAGGGGGGACTATGGCTACACCTTC. Protein: CASSSALGRGDYGYTF.

The chain uses TRBV30 and TRBJ2-5, with 9 bases lining up with TRBD2. The CDR3 is 15 amino acids. Germline V gene lookup returns CDR1 GTSNPN and CDR2 SVGIG (reference sequence). V was clipped by 6 bases and J by 2 bases; unmatched bases: 10. CDR3 protein: CACSPSGIFQETQYF. CDR3 coding DNA: TGTGCCTGCAGCCCTAGCGGGATATTTCAAGAGACCCAGTACTTC.

The J gene is TRBJ1-2, the V gene TRBV7-2; TRBD1 aligns across 7 bases. The CDR3 has 14 residues. V dropped 2 bases and J dropped 6; count of bases not matched to a gene: 6. The germline CDR1 and CDR2 sequences are SGHTA and FQGNSA. The CDR3 reads CASSLKGQNHGYTF. The CDR3 DNA sequence: TGTGCCAGCAGCTTAAAGGGACAGAACCATGGCTACACCTTC.